This TCR beta chain came from a study of T cell responses to AZD1222 COVID-19 vaccine. The CDR3 runs to 13 residues. Germline loops: CDR1 SGHDT, CDR2 YYEEEE. V was shortened by 1 base and J by 4 bases, with 6 bases between the two germline ends. On this clone itself: Its specificity is unknown.

Points from the study as a whole: Only a handful of AZD1222 recipients were seropositive at baseline. Clonal diversity may have been underestimated, and the donors were mostly white British, with more females than males.

The repertoire was sequenced with immunoSEQ multiplex PCR; TCRdb's copy has only in-frame clones and lacks some. The sample carries some 180,000 clones, approximately 92% recorded once. The chain uses TRBV5-6 and TRBJ1-5; D unresolved. The starting material was peripheral blood, obtained on day 0 of AZD1222 vaccination. The clonotype comes from an adult in good health. This chain's CDR3 is CASSLSGNQPQHF. In DNA form, the CDR3 reads TGTGCCAGCAGCTTGTCTGGGAATCAGCCCCAGCATTTT.